Below are 25 T cell receptor beta chains sequenced from a single sample in a study of CD8 T cells in Susac syndrome. An input of about 0.5 to 1 ug of RNA was subjected to reverse transcription using random hexamers. TCRdb analysed the immunoSEQ multiplex PCR reads with MiXCR anew, one entry per CDR3 protein. The repertoire consists of roughly 150,000 distinct CDR3 sequences, with approximately 92% occurring once and the leading ten covering around 0.13%. The sequencing input was CD4+ T cells from PBMCs. Receptor source: a human donor in good health.

CDR3 sequence: CASTMTLNQPQHF. As DNA, the CDR3 is TGTGCCAGCACCATGACCTTAAATCAGCCCCAGCATTTT. The chain carries TRBV6-2 or TRBV6-3 and TRBJ1-5, with no clear D. Per germline, CDR1 MNHEY and CDR2 SVGEGT. The V and J ends lost 7 bases and 4 bases respectively, with 11 bases between them. The CDR3 contains 13 residues.

The chain carries TRBV6-1 and TRBJ1-4; D is uncertain. The germline CDR1 and CDR2 sequences are MNHNS and SASEGT. The CDR3 consists of 12 residues. Deletions cut 5 bases from V and 5 bases from J, with 6 bases between. This chain's CDR3 is CASSKINEKLFF. DNA for the CDR3: TGTGCCAGCAGTAAAATAAATGAAAAACTGTTTTTT.

The gene calls are TRBV3-1 and TRBJ2-3; D might be TRBD2 (6 bases). Germline values: CDR1 LGHDT, CDR2 YNNKEL (reference sequence). V lost 0 bases and J 0 bases, leaving 7 bases between the germline ends. The length of the CDR3 is 15 residues. CDR3: CASSQDGGSTDTQYF. The DNA for the CDR3 is TGTGCCAGCAGCCAAGACGGGGGTAGCACAGATACGCAGTATTTT.

The rearrangement joins TRBV2 to TRBJ2-1; D is possibly TRBD2 (5 bases). Germline assignment: CDR1 SNHLY and CDR2 FYNNEI. The ends were cut back, 5 bases at V and 10 bases at J, with 12 bases in the middle. There are 12 residues in the CDR3. CDR3 loop: CASSKEGGEQFF. The CDR3 DNA is TGTGCCAGCAGTAAAGAGGGCGGAGAGCAGTTCTTC.

In nucleotides, the CDR3 is TGTGCCAGCAGTGCTCGACAGGGAAGGAGCTACGAGCAGTACTTC. Amino acid sequence: CASSARQGRSYEQYF. This chain uses TRBV2 with TRBJ2-7; 7 bases map to TRBD1. The CDR3 covers 15 residues. Germline trimming cut 4 bases from V and 3 bases from J; bases unmatched to any gene: 9. Germline CDR1 is SNHLY and CDR2 is FYNNEI.

V is TRBV6-6 and J is TRBJ2-2; tentatively, D is TRBD2 (6 bases). The CDR3 runs to 13 residues. The germline CDR1 and CDR2 sequences are MNHNY and SVGAGI (reference sequence). V shed 4 bases and J shed 7 bases, with 10 bases lying between them. In DNA form, the CDR3 reads TGTGCCAGCAGTTCTAGGGGAGGCGGGGAGCTGTTTTTT. Translated, it gives CASSSRGGGELFF.

The chain uses TRBV29-1 and TRBJ1-1; tentative D call: TRBD1 (5 bases). The CDR3 is 12 residues long. Trimming removed 6 bases from V and 1 base from J, with 9 bases in between. Germline values: CDR1 SQVTM, CDR2 ANQGSEA. CDR3 protein: CSVHRTNTEAFF. For the CDR3, the DNA is TGCAGCGTCCACAGGACGAACACTGAAGCTTTCTTT.

V is TRBV27 and J is TRBJ1-2; 10 bases are shared with TRBD1. Per germline, CDR1 MNHEY and CDR2 SMNVEV (reference sequence). Trimming took 6 bases from V and 7 from J; bases not matched to a gene: 5. This CDR3 has 13 residues. CDR3 region: CASRTGGSLGYTF. For the CDR3, the DNA is TGTGCCAGCAGGACAGGGGGCTCCCTTGGCTACACCTTC.

The chain combines TRBV5-1 with TRBJ1-2; the D is unclear. The CDR3 is made up of 14 amino acids. CDR1 is SGHRS and CDR2 is YFSETQ in the germline V gene. V lost 2 bases, J lost 7 bases, and 15 bases lay in between. The CDR3 protein is CASSFGVGNVGYTF. The CDR3 DNA reads as TGCGCCAGCAGCTTTGGGGTTGGAAATGTTGGCTACACCTTC.

This clonotype was recorded once. The chain carries TRBV10-3 and TRBJ2-5, with D tentatively TRBD1 (6 bases). This CDR3 has 12 amino acids. Germline lookup yields CDR1 ENHRY and CDR2 SYGVKD. The ends were cut back, 3 bases at V and 4 bases at J, with 6 bases in the middle. For the CDR3, the DNA is TGTGCCATCAGTGAAGGGGGAGAGACCCAGTACTTC. It translates to CAISEGGETQYF.

The chain combines TRBV12-3 or TRBV12-4 with TRBJ1-6; D not resolved. The V and J ends lost 3 bases and 3 bases respectively, with 15 bases between them. This CDR3 comprises 17 residues. This CDR3 reads CASSFAPVGNYNSPLHF. CDR3 nucleotides: TGTGCCAGCAGTTTCGCCCCGGTCGGGAACTATAATTCACCCCTCCACTTT.

CDR3 sequence: CSVAGQGVYEQYF. In DNA form, the CDR3 reads TGCAGCGTCGCGGGACAGGGAGTGTACGAGCAGTACTTC. The chain recombines TRBV29-1 with TRBJ2-7; the match to TRBD1 covers 9 bases. This CDR3 region has 13 residues. Germline V lookup: CDR1 SQVTM, CDR2 ANQGSEA. Trimming cost V 6 bases and J 4 bases; bases outside gene matches: 7.

This rearrangement joins TRBV9 to TRBJ2-5, with D unresolved. V was clipped by 5 bases and J by 1 base, with 18 bases between them. The germline V gene has CDR1 SGDLS and CDR2 YYNGEE. CDR3 size: 16 residues. CDR3 nucleotides: TGTGCCAGCAGTTCTACGGGTGTGGCGGCCCAAGAGACCCAGTACTTC. This encodes CASSSTGVAAQETQYF.

The chain has TRBV2 and TRBJ2-7; the match to TRBD2 covers 9 bases. The CDR3 totals 16 residues. With V trimmed by 2 bases and J by 7 bases, 12 bases remained unmatched. Germline lookup yields CDR1 SNHLY and CDR2 FYNNEI. The CDR3 nucleotides read TGTGCCAGCAGTGAAAATAGGCGGGGGGGCCATCAAGAGCAGTACTTC. This translates into CASSENRRGGHQEQYF.

The CDR3, as DNA: TGTGCCAGCAGGAAGACTGCTATAGCCAAAAACATTCAGTACTTC. It translates to CASRKTAIAKNIQYF. This sequence joins TRBV11-2 and TRBJ2-4; D not certain. Germline loops: CDR1 SGHAT, CDR2 FQNNGV. The CDR3 has 15 residues. The V end was cut by 6 bases, the J end by 0 bases, with 12 bases between.

The chain has TRBV20-1 and TRBJ2-2, with 8 bases that match TRBD1. This CDR3 is 14 amino acids long. V trimming: 3 bases; J trimming: 6 bases; junction bases outside the gene matches: 6. Germline V gene lookup returns CDR1 DFQATT and CDR2 SNEGSKA (reference sequence). The CDR3 DNA follows: TGCAGTGCTAGCGGACAGGGACGGGCCGGGGAGCTGTTTTTT. This codes for CSASGQGRAGELFF.

V usage is TRBV3-1 and J usage is TRBJ2-1; 8 bases map to TRBD2. The trim removed 1 base at V and 7 bases at J, leaving 9 bases unmatched. This CDR3 is 16 amino acids long. Germline CDR1 is LGHDT and CDR2 is YNNKEL (reference sequence). DNA of the CDR3: TGTGCCAGCAGCCAAGCGGGGGGGCCAGTCGGAAATGAGCAGTTCTTC. Protein sequence: CASSQAGGPVGNEQFF.

Comment on this clonotype: An end of the junction differs from the germline gene, which may be a read error. V usage is TRBV12-3 or TRBV12-4 and J usage is TRBJ2-1, with 12 bases aligning to TRBD1. CDR3 length: 15 amino acids. CDR3 in amino acids: CASSTRDRGRNEQFF. The CDR3 coding sequence is TGCGCCAGCAGTACCCGGGACAGGGGGCGGAATGAGCAGTTCTTC.

The rearrangement uses TRBV20-1 and TRBJ2-7; 7 bases are a match to TRBD1. Germline CDR1 reads DFQATT; CDR2 reads SNEGSKA (reference sequence). J was trimmed by 4 bases and V by 5 bases; bases with no gene match: 14. This CDR3 comprises 15 residues. CDR3 bases: TGCAGTGCTGAAAATCGACAGGGAGCGAGATACGAGCAGTACTTC. It codes for CSAENRQGARYEQYF.

This chain links TRBV7-2 with TRBJ2-5; D gene unclear. The germline CDR1 and CDR2 sequences are SGHTA and FQGNSA. The CDR3 length is 14 residues. V shed 2 bases and J shed 5 bases, with 12 bases lying between them. CDR3 amino acids: CASSLRTHGETQYF. The CDR3 nucleotides are TGTGCCAGCAGCTTACGTACCCACGGGGAGACCCAGTACTTC.

The chain employs TRBV15 and TRBJ2-1, with 7 bases matching TRBD2. Germline loops: CDR1 LNHNV, CDR2 YYDKDF (reference sequence). The CDR3 sequence is 15 residues long. V lost 5 bases to trimming and J lost 1 base; unmatched junction nucleotides: 5. The CDR3 coding sequence is TGTGCCACCAGCGGTACTAGCGCTTCCTACAATGAGCAGTTCTTC. Protein sequence: CATSGTSASYNEQFF.

The chain uses TRBV28 and TRBJ1-4, with TRBD1 matching 7 bases. The length of the CDR3 is 16 residues. V lost 3 bases to trimming and J lost 4 bases; unmatched junction nucleotides: 8. Germline V CDR1 and CDR2: MDHEN, SYDVKM. CDR3 DNA: TGTGCCAGCAGTTTGCTGGGACAGCTGAGTAATGAAAAACTGTTTTTT. Protein product: CASSLLGQLSNEKLFF.

V usage is TRBV3-1 and J usage is TRBJ2-6; 7 positions match TRBD1. The length of the CDR3 is 16 residues. Germline V lookup: CDR1 LGHDT, CDR2 YNNKEL (reference sequence). The V segment lost 4 bases and the J segment 0 bases; nucleotides outside the gene matches: 3. CDR3 nucleotide sequence: TGTGCCAGCAGCCGGACAGGCGCCTCTGGGGCCAACGTCCTGACTTTC. Translating gives CASSRTGASGANVLTF.

The chain couples TRBV6-5 to TRBJ1-1, with D possibly matching TRBD1 (5 bases). There are 14 residues in the CDR3. The ends were cut back, 5 bases at V and 1 base at J, with 11 bases in the middle. CDR1 is MNHEY and CDR2 is SVGAGI in the germline V gene. CDR3: CASSREDTNTEAFF. The CDR3 coding sequence is TGTGCCAGCAGTAGGGAGGACACGAACACTGAAGCTTTCTTT.

The chain joins TRBV12-3 or TRBV12-4 to TRBJ2-1; 9 bases line up with TRBD1. The CDR3 covers 17 residues. The V segment lost 6 bases and the J segment 0 bases; nucleotides outside the gene matches: 9. The CDR3: CASRTNRGQRSYNEQFF. The CDR3 DNA reads TGTGCCAGCAGAACCAACAGGGGGCAACGCTCCTACAATGAGCAGTTCTTC.